What follows are 30 T cell receptor beta chains derived from one specimen sequenced in a study of blood T cell repertoires in COVID-19. Sequencing used immunoSEQ multiplex PCR; TCRdb keeps in-frame clones, though not all of them. Here the sample spans around 170,000 clones, more than 75% being singletons. Sequencing input: peripheral blood. These receptors all stem from a man between 60 and 75 years old with COVID-19, enrolled during active disease.

About this clone itself: Germline and junction disagree at one end, which may indicate a read error. This chain links TRBV28 with TRBJ1-4; 8 positions match TRBD1. CDR1 is MDHEN and CDR2 is SYDVKM in the germline V gene. CDR3 size: 14 residues. CDR3 region: CASSRTGTTEKLFF. As DNA, the CDR3 is TGTGCCAGCAGCCGGACAGGGACTACTGAAAAACTGTTTTTT.

The V call is TRBV4-3, the J call TRBJ1-1; the match to TRBD1 covers 7 bases. The trim removed 4 bases at V and 2 bases at J, leaving 4 bases unmatched. CDR1 is LGHNA, CDR2 YSLEER, per germline. The length of the CDR3 is 14 residues. The CDR3 sequence: CASSRDRANTEAFF. The CDR3 bases are TGCGCCAGCAGCCGAGACAGGGCAAACACTGAAGCTTTCTTT.

DNA of the CDR3: TGTGCCACCGGTAAATCCTTAACGACTGGCTACAATGAGCAGTTCTTC. Translated, it gives CATGKSLTTGYNEQFF. This chain links TRBV15 with TRBJ2-1; D not resolved. Germline-derived CDR1 and CDR2 are LNHNV and YYDKDF (reference sequence). V was pared by 8 bases and J by 3 bases, with 20 bases between. CDR3 length: 16 amino acids.

This rearrangement joins TRBV7-8 to TRBJ1-2, with 9 bases identical to TRBD1. Germline lookup yields CDR1 SGHVS and CDR2 FQNEAQ. V shed 6 bases and J 8 bases; nucleotides not matched to a gene: 19. This CDR3 contains 17 residues. The chain's CDR3 is CASSPTFGSGTGPGYTF. CDR3 bases: TGTGCCAGCAGTCCGACATTTGGCTCCGGGACAGGGCCCGGCTACACCTTC.

This chain uses TRBV19 with TRBJ2-7; 9 bases are a match to TRBD1. The J segment lost 0 bases and the V segment lost 5 bases, leaving 5 bases of the junction unmatched. The CDR3 has 15 amino acids. The germline CDR1 and CDR2 sequences are LNHDA and SQIVND (reference sequence). The CDR3 protein is CASSQPGQGSYEQYF. CDR3 nucleotide sequence: TGTGCCAGTAGTCAACCGGGACAGGGCTCCTACGAGCAGTACTTC.

This chain joins TRBV28 and TRBJ2-2; the match to TRBD1 covers 7 bases. J lost 3 bases, V lost 4 bases, and 8 bases had no gene match. Germline CDR1 MDHEN, CDR2 SYDVKM. The CDR3 spans 16 residues. The CDR3 loop reads CASSYPEQGDTGELFF. The CDR3 nucleotides are TGTGCCAGCAGTTACCCCGAGCAGGGGGACACCGGGGAGCTGTTTTTT.

The V call is TRBV7-2, the J call TRBJ2-2, with D unresolved. The CDR3 has 15 residues. Germline CDR1 SGHTA, CDR2 FQGNSA. Trimming removed 10 bases at V and 0 bases at J, with 15 bases between. CDR3 DNA: TGTGCCACCAGAGAGGAGTTCGCGAACACCGGGGAGCTGTTTTTT. The encoded protein is CATREEFANTGELFF. The variable domain in full, completed from reference TRBV7-2 and TRBJ2-2, reads GAGVSQSPSNKVTEKGKDVELRCDPISGHTALYWYRQSLGQGLEFLIYFQGNSAPDKSGLPSDRFSAERTGGSVSTLTIQRTQQEDSAVYLCATREEFANTGELFFGEGSRLTVL.

This clone has a single count. This chain connects TRBV6-5 to TRBJ2-1, with 8 bases lining up with TRBD2. This CDR3 is built from 15 residues. The germline V gene has CDR1 MNHEY and CDR2 SVGAGI. The trim removed 6 bases at V and 2 bases at J, leaving 6 bases unmatched. This CDR3 is CASSQGGGTYNEQFF. The DNA for the CDR3 is TGTGCCAGCAGCCAAGGCGGGGGGACCTACAATGAGCAGTTCTTC.

The chain's CDR3 is CASSPGGDANYGYTF. DNA for the CDR3: TGTGCCAGCAGCCCCGGGGGGGACGCTAACTATGGCTACACCTTC. The chain is built from TRBV27 and TRBJ1-2; D possibly corresponds to TRBD1 (5 bases). Trimming took 6 bases from V and 0 from J, leaving 14 bases between them. Looked up from germline, CDR1 is MNHEY and CDR2 is SMNVEV (reference sequence). There are 15 residues in the CDR3.

The gene calls are TRBV15 and TRBJ1-3, with no clear D. V lost 0 bases to trimming and J lost 4 bases, with 13 bases between them. The CDR3 is made up of 16 amino acids. Germline CDR1 reads LNHNV; CDR2 reads YYDKDF (reference sequence). CDR3 amino acids: CATSRDSSESGNTIYF. CDR3 DNA: TGTGCCACCAGCAGAGATTCGAGTGAGTCCGGAAACACCATATATTTT.

The sample holds a few counts of this clone. The CDR3, as DNA: TGTGCCAGCAGTAACCTCTATCGGGGCTATGGCTACACCTTC. This translates into CASSNLYRGYGYTF. V gene TRBV2 combines with J gene TRBJ1-2; D gene uncertain. The V end was cut by 5 bases, the J end by 4 bases, with 14 bases between. CDR1 and CDR2 from the germline V gene are SNHLY and FYNNEI. The CDR3 spans 14 residues.

The genes are TRBV6-6 and TRBJ1-2; D uncertain. V lost 4 bases and J 3 bases, leaving 6 bases between the germline ends. CDR1 is MNHNY, CDR2 SVGAGI, per germline (reference sequence). The CDR3 extends over 12 amino acids. In DNA, the CDR3 is TGTGCCAGCAGTTGGTCAGACTATGGCTACACCTTC. As protein: CASSWSDYGYTF.

This clone came up once. The chain joins TRBV11-3 to TRBJ2-1; TRBD2 aligns across 9 bases. Trimming removed 2 bases from V and 6 bases from J; junction bases left unmatched: 8. The CDR3 contains 16 residues. The germline V gene has CDR1 SGHNT and CDR2 YENEEA. The CDR3 nucleotides read TGTGCCAGCAGCTTAAAGGCGGGAGGGCCGGGCAATGAGCAGTTCTTC. Its protein product is CASSLKAGGPGNEQFF.

The chain recombines TRBV5-1 with TRBJ2-1, with 13 bases that match TRBD2. The CDR3 has 16 amino acids. The V and J ends lost 4 bases and 6 bases, in that order; junction bases with no gene match: 7. The V gene's germline CDR1 is SGHRS and CDR2 YFSETQ. The CDR3 bases are TGCGCCAGCAGCGCCCCGGGACTAGCGGGGCTCAATGAGCAGTTCTTC. It translates to CASSAPGLAGLNEQFF. The complete variable domain, with remaining parts taken from reference TRBV5-1 and TRBJ2-1, reads KAGVTQTPRYLIKTRGQQVTLSCSPISGHRSVSWYQQTPGQGLQFLFEYFSETQRNKGNFPGRFSGRQFSNSRSEMNVSTLELGDSALYLCASSAPGLAGLNEQFFGPGTRLTVL.

The V gene is TRBV18, the J gene TRBJ1-1; the D gene is possibly TRBD1 (6 bases). The CDR3 has 14 residues. In germline, CDR1 is KGHSH, CDR2 LQKENI. The V gene lost 4 bases and the J gene lost 0 bases, with 9 bases spanning the gap. CDR3 in DNA: TGTGCCAGCTCACTGACAGGTCTGAACACTGAAGCTTTCTTT. This sequence encodes CASSLTGLNTEAFF.

The chain joins TRBV5-1 to TRBJ1-6; D gene ambiguous. Trimming took 0 bases from V and 7 from J, leaving 14 bases between them. Looked up from germline, CDR1 is SGHRS and CDR2 is YFSETQ. The CDR3 is 16 residues long. Written as DNA, the CDR3 is TGCGCCAGCAGCTTGGCCGTTACGGGTTTGAATTCACCCCTCCACTTT. Translation: CASSLAVTGLNSPLHF.

V is TRBV7-2 and J is TRBJ1-4; a possible D gene is TRBD1 (6 bases). Trimming removed 6 bases from V and 5 bases from J, with 13 bases in between. The CDR3 runs to 14 residues. Germline CDR1 and CDR2: SGHTA and FQGNSA. Here the CDR3 reads CASSEGVANEKLFF. CDR3 nucleotide sequence: TGTGCCAGCAGTGAGGGGGTTGCGAATGAAAAACTGTTTTTT. Full variable domain (remainder filled in from reference TRBV7-2 and TRBJ1-4): GAGVSQSPSNKVTEKGKDVELRCDPISGHTALYWYRQSLGQGLEFLIYFQGNSAPDKSGLPSDRFSAERTGGSVSTLTIQRTQQEDSAVYLCASSEGVANEKLFFGSGTQLSVL.

The chain combines TRBV2 with TRBJ2-3; 11 positions match TRBD1. This CDR3 spans 14 amino acids. From germline, CDR1 is SNHLY and CDR2 FYNNEI. With 7 bases clipped from V and 3 bases from J, the junction kept 3 bases outside the gene matches. CDR3 sequence: CASTGTGGTDTQYF. The CDR3 DNA is TGTGCCAGCACTGGGACAGGGGGGACAGATACGCAGTATTTT.

The gene calls are TRBV29-1 and TRBJ1-1; possible D gene TRBD1, 6 bases. The V gene's germline CDR1 is SQVTM and CDR2 ANQGSEA. Trimming removed 8 bases from V and 1 base from J, with 17 bases in between. The length of the CDR3 is 14 residues. The DNA for the CDR3 is TGCAGCCATCACCCACCGGGACAGAACACTGAAGCTTTCTTT. Its protein product is CSHHPPGQNTEAFF.

The V and J genes are TRBV28 and TRBJ1-5; TRBD1 agrees at 9 bases. This CDR3 contains 15 residues. Germline values: CDR1 MDHEN, CDR2 SYDVKM. With 4 bases clipped from V and 12 bases from J, the junction kept 13 bases outside the gene matches. CDR3: CASSSPPGPDRGQHF. CDR3 DNA: TGTGCCAGCAGTTCCCCACCCGGACCGGACAGGGGCCAGCATTTT.

This chain links TRBV6-5 with TRBJ2-7, with a tentative D call TRBD2 (6 bases). Germline V CDR1 and CDR2: MNHEY, SVGAGI. The CDR3 totals 13 residues. Trimming shortened V by 6 bases and J by 7 bases, and 16 bases separated the two germline ends. The CDR3 region is CASSLLEAGEQYF. In DNA form, the CDR3 reads TGTGCCAGCAGCCTCCTAGAGGCGGGAGAGCAGTACTTC.

The chain has TRBV14 and TRBJ2-3, with D possibly matching TRBD1 (5 bases). This CDR3 is built from 12 residues. Germline CDR1 reads SGHDN; CDR2 reads FVKESK. Trimming took off 4 bases at V and 8 bases at J, with 10 bases between the two ends. CDR3 sequence: CASSPKGATQYF. The CDR3 DNA is TGTGCCAGCAGCCCCAAAGGGGCTACGCAGTATTTT.

This chain connects TRBV6-2 or TRBV6-3 to TRBJ2-7; D may be TRBD1 (6 bases). CDR1 and CDR2 from the germline V gene are MNHEY and SVGEGT. With 5 bases removed from V and 0 bases from J, the gap between germline ends came to 11 bases. The CDR3 is 14 residues long. The CDR3 loop is CASSLNRVSYEQYF. CDR3 nucleotides: TGTGCCAGCAGTCTTAACAGGGTCTCCTACGAGCAGTACTTC.

V gene TRBV28 combines with J gene TRBJ1-4, with D maybe TRBD1 (6 bases). There are 14 residues in the CDR3. Germline CDR1 is MDHEN and CDR2 is SYDVKM. V was pared by 10 bases and J by 4 bases, with 16 bases between. This chain's CDR3 is CAILSGRGNEKLFF. In DNA form, the CDR3 reads TGTGCCATTCTATCCGGCAGGGGTAATGAAAAACTGTTTTTT.

The CDR3 DNA reads as TGTGCCAGCAGTCGAGACAGGGATTCACCCCTCCACTTT. Amino acids: CASSRDRDSPLHF. The V gene is TRBV27, the J gene TRBJ1-6, with 7 bases that match TRBD1. The CDR3 is 13 amino acids. Germline CDR1 reads MNHEY; CDR2 reads SMNVEV (reference sequence). After removal of 5 bases from V and 8 bases from J, the junction contained 3 bases not matched to a gene.

The CDR3 DNA reads TGTGCCACCAGCGGAGTGGACAGGGGGCACTACGAGCAGTACTTC. Protein sequence: CATSGVDRGHYEQYF. The chain combines TRBV15 with TRBJ2-7; 11 nucleotides line up with TRBD1. Looked up from germline, CDR1 is LNHNV and CDR2 is YYDKDF (reference sequence). The CDR3 consists of 15 residues. The junction had 6 bases not matched to a gene; V was cut back by 5 bases and J by 3 bases.

The chain links TRBV2 to TRBJ2-2; D gene uncertain. The germline gives CDR1 SNHLY, CDR2 FYNNEI. The V end lost 6 bases, the J end lost 0 bases, and 14 bases lay between the germline ends. The CDR3 contains 16 residues. The CDR3 sequence is CASRVRRNPNTGELFF. The CDR3 DNA reads as TGTGCCAGCAGGGTCAGGCGAAATCCGAACACCGGGGAGCTGTTTTTT.

The genes are TRBV5-6 and TRBJ1-5; 8 bases agree with TRBD1. This CDR3 contains 18 residues. Per the germline V gene, CDR1 is SGHDT and CDR2 is YYEEEE. The V gene end was trimmed by 0 bases and the J gene end by 0 bases; junction bases not matched to a gene: 8. The CDR3 here is CASSLGQGAYYSNQPQHF. Written as DNA, the CDR3 is TGTGCCAGCAGCTTGGGGCAGGGGGCCTATTATAGCAATCAGCCCCAGCATTTT. The full variable domain, completed using reference TRBV5-6 and TRBJ1-5, is DAGVTQSPTHLIKTRGQQVTLRCSPKSGHDTVSWYQQALGQGPQFIFQYYEEEERQRGNFPDRFSGHQFPNYSSELNVNALLLGDSALYLCASSLGQGAYYSNQPQHFGDGTRLSIL.

This chain's CDR3 is CASSMERGDQPQHF. DNA of the CDR3: TGTGCCAGTAGTATGGAAAGGGGTGATCAGCCCCAGCATTTT. The chain links TRBV19 to TRBJ1-5, with D tentatively TRBD1 (5 bases). CDR3 length: 14 amino acids. Germline V gene sequence: CDR1 LNHDA, CDR2 SQIVND (reference sequence). V was pared by 3 bases and J by 5 bases, with 11 bases between. Full variable domain (remainder filled in from reference TRBV19 and TRBJ1-5): DGGITQSPKYLFRKEGQNVTLSCEQNLNHDAMYWYRQDPGQGLRLIYYSQIVNDFQKGDIAEGYSVSREKKESFPLTVTSAQKNPTAFYLCASSMERGDQPQHFGDGTRLSIL.

V usage is TRBV12-3 or TRBV12-4 and J usage is TRBJ1-2; TRBD1 matches 7 bases. The trim removed 2 bases at V and 12 bases at J, leaving 9 bases unmatched. The CDR3 consists of 13 residues. In DNA form, the CDR3 reads TGTGCCAGCAGTTTACGGCGGCAGGGGGAGAACACCTTC. Translated: CASSLRRQGENTF.